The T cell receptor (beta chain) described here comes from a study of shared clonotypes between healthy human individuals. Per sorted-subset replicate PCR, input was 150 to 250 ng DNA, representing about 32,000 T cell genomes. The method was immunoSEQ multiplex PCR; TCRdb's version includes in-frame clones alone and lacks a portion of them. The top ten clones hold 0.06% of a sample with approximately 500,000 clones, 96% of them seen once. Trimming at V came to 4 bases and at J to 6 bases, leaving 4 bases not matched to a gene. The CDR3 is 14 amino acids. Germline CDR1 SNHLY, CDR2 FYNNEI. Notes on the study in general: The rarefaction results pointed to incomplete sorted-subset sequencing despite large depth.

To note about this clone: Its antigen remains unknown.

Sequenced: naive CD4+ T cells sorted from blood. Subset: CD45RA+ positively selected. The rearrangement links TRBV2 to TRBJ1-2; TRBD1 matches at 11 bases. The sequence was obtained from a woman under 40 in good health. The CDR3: CASSARDRGNGYTF. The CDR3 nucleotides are TGTGCCAGCAGTGCAAGGGACAGGGGGAATGGCTACACCTTC.